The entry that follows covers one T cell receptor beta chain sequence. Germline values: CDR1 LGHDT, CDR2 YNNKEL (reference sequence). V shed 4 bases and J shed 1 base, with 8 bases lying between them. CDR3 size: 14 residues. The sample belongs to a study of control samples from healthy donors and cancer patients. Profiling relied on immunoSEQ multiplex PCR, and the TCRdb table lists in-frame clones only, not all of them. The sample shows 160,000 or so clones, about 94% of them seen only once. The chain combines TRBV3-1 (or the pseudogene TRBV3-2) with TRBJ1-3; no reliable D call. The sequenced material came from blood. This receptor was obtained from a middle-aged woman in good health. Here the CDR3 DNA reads TGTGCCAGCAGCCCCCCAGGTTCTGGAAACACCATATATTTT. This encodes CASSPPGSGNTIYF.